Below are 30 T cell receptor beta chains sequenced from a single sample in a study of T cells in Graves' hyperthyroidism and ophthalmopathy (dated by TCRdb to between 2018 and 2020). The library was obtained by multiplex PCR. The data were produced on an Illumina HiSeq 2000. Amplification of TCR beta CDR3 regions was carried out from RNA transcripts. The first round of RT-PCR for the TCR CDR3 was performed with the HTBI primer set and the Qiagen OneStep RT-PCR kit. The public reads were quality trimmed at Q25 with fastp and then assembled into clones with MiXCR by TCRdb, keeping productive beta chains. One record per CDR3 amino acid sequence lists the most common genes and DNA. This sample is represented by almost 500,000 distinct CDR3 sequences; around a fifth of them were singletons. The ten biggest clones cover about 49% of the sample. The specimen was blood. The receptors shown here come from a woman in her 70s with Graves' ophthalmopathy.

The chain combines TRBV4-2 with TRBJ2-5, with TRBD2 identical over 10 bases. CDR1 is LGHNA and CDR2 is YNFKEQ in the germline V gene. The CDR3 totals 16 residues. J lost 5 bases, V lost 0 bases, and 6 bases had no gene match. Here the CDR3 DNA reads TGTGCCAGCAGCCAAGAAGTGGCTAGCGGGAGCGAGACCCAGTACTTC. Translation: CASSQEVASGSETQYF.

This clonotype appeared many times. CDR3 bases: TGTGCCAGCAGTGTGGCTAGCGGGCCGTTCACAGATACGCAGTATTTT. It yields the protein CASSVASGPFTDTQYF. The chain recombines TRBV2 with TRBJ2-3, with TRBD2 matching 8 bases. The CDR3 sequence is 16 residues long. With V trimmed by 4 bases and J by 2 bases, 8 bases remained unmatched. Germline CDR1 and CDR2: SNHLY and FYNNEI. The full variable domain, its missing parts supplied by reference TRBV2 and TRBJ2-3, is EPEVTQTPSHQVTQMGQEVILRCVPISNHLYFYWYRQILGQKVEFLVSFYNNEISEKSEIFDDQFSVERPDGSNFTLKIRSTKLEDSAMYFCASSVASGPFTDTQYFGPGTRLTVL.

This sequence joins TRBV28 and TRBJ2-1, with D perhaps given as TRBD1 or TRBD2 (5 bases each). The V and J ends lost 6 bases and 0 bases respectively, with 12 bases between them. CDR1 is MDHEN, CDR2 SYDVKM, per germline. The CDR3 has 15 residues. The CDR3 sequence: CASSRPGRSYNEQFF. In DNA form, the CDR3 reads TGTGCCAGCAGCCGACCGGGACGCTCCTACAATGAGCAGTTCTTC.

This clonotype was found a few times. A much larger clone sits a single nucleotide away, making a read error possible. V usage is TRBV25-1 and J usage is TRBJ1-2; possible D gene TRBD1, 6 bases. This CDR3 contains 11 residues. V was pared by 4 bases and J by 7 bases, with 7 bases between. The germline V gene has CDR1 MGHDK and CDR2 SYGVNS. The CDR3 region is CASSVGGGYTF. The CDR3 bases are TGTGCCAGCAGTGTAGGGGGTGGCTACACCTTC.

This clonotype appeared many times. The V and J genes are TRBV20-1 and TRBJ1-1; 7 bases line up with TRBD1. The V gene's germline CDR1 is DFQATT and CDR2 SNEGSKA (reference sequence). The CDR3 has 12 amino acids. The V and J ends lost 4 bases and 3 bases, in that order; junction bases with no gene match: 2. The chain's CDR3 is CSAKTGDTEAFF. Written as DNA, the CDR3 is TGCAGTGCTAAAACAGGGGACACTGAAGCTTTCTTT.

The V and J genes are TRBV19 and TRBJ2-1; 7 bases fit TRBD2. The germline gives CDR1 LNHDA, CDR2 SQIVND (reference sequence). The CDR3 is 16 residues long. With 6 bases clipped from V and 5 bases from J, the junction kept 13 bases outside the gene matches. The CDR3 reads CASRTSSRRQNNEQFF. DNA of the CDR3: TGTGCCAGTAGGACTAGCTCAAGGCGACAAAACAATGAGCAGTTCTTC.

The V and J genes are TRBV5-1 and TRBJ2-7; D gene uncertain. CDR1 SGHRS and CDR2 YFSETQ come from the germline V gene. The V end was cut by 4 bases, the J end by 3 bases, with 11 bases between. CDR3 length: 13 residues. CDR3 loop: CASSPGPLYEQYF. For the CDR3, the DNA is TGCGCCAGCAGCCCCGGGCCCCTCTACGAGCAGTACTTC. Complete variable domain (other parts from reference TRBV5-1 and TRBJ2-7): KAGVTQTPRYLIKTRGQQVTLSCSPISGHRSVSWYQQTPGQGLQFLFEYFSETQRNKGNFPGRFSGRQFSNSRSEMNVSTLELGDSALYLCASSPGPLYEQYFGPGTRLTVT.

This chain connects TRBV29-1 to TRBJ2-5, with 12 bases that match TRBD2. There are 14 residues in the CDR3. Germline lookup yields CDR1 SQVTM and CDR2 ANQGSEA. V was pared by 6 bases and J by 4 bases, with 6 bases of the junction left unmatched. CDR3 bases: TGCAGCGTCGCCCAACTAGCGGGAGGAGAGACCCAGTACTTC. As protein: CSVAQLAGGETQYF.

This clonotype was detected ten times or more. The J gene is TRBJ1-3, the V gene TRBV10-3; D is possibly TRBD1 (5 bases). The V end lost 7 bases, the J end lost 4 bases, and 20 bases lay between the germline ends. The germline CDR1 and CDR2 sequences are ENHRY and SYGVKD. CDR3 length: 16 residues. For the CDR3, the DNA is TGTGCCATCAATAACTCCCGGGGCGGCGGAGGAAACACCATATATTTT. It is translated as CAINNSRGGGGNTIYF.

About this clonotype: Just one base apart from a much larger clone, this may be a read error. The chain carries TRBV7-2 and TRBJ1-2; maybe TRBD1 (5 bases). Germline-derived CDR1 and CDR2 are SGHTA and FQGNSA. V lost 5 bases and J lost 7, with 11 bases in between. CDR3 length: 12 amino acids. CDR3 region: CASSRDACGYTF. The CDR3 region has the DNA TGTGCCAGCAGCCGGGACGCCTGTGGCTACACCTTC.

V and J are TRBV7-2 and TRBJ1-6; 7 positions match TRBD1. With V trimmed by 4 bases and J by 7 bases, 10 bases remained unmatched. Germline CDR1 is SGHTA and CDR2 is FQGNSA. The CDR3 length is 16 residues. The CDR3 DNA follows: TGTGCCAGCAGCTCCCGACAGGGTGCAGGGAATTCACCCCTCCACTTT. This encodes CASSSRQGAGNSPLHF.

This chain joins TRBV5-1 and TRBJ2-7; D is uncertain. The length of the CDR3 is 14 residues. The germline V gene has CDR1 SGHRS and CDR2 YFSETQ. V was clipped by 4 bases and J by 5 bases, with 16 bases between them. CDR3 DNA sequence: TGCGCCAGCAGCCAAGGGTGGAAGGCGGACGAGCAGTACTTC. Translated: CASSQGWKADEQYF.

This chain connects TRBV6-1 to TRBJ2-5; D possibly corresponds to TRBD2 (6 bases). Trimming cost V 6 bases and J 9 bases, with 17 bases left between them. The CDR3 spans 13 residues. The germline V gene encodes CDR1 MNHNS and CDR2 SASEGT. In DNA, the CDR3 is TGTGCCAGCAGGGCAGGGACTTCCTCAGCCCAGTACTTC. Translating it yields CASRAGTSSAQYF.

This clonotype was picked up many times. The chain's CDR3 is CASVLQGAGGYTF. The DNA for the CDR3 is TGTGCCAGCGTATTACAGGGGGCTGGAGGCTACACCTTC. The rearrangement joins TRBV2 to TRBJ1-2; 9 bases are shared with TRBD1. Germline CDR1 is SNHLY and CDR2 is FYNNEI. With 8 bases clipped from V and 8 bases from J, the junction kept 9 bases outside the gene matches. There are 13 residues in the CDR3.

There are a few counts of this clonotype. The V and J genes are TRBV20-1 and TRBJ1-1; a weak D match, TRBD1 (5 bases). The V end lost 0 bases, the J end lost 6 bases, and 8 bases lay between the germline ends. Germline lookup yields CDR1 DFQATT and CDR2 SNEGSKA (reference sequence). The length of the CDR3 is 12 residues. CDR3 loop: CSARERQPEAFF. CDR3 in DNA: TGCAGTGCTAGAGAAAGACAGCCTGAAGCTTTCTTT.

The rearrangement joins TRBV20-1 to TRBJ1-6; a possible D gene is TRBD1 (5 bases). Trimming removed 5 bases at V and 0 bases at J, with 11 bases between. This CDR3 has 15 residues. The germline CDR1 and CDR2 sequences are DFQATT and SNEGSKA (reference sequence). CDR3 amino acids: CSAGNRSSYNSPLHF. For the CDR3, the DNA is TGCAGTGCTGGAAACAGGAGCTCCTATAATTCACCCCTCCACTTT.

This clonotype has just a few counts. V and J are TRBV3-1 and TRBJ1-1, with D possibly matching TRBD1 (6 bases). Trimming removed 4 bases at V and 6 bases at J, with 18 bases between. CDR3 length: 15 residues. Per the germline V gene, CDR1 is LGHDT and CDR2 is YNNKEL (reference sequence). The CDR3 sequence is CASSPSTLQGAEAFF. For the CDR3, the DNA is TGTGCCAGCAGCCCGTCTACCTTACAGGGCGCTGAAGCTTTCTTT.

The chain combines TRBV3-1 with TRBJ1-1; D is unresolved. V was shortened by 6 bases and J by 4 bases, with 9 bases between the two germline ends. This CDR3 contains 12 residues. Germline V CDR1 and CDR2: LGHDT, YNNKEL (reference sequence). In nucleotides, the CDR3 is TGTGCCAGCAGTACAGCAAGCACTGAAGCTTTCTTT. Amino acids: CASSTASTEAFF.

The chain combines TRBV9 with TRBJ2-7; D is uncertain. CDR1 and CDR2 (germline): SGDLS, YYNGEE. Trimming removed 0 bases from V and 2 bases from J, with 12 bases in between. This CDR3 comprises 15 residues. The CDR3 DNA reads TGTGCCAGCAGCGTAGGGAACGCCCCCGCCTACGAGCAGTACTTC. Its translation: CASSVGNAPAYEQYF.

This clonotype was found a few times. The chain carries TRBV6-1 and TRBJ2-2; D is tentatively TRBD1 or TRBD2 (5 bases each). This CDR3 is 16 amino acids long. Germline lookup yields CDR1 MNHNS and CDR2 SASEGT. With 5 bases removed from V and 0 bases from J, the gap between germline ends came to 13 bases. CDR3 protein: CASSPRGRPNTGELFF. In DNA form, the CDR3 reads TGTGCCAGCAGTCCACGGGGCCGACCGAACACCGGGGAGCTGTTTTTT.

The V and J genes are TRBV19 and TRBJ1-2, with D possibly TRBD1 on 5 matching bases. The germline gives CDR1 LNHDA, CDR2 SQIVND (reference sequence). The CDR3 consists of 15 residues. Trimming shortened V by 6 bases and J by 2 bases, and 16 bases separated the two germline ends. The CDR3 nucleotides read TGTGCCAGTAGAGAGGCAGGGACGGCCAACTATGGCTACACCTTC. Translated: CASREAGTANYGYTF.

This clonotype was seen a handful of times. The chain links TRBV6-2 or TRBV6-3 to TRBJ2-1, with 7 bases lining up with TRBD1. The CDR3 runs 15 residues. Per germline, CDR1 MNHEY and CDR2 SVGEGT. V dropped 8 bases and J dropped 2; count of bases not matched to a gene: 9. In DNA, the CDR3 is TGTGCCAGCCAAGAAACAGGGGCGGCCTACAATGAGCAGTTCTTC. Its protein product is CASQETGAAYNEQFF.

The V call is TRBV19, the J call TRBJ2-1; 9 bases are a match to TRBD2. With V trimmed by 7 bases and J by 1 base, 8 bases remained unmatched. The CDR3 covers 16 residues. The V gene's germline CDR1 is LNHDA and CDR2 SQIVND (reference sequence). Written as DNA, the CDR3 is TGTGCCAGTACGGGCGGGAGGGCCAATTCCTACAATGAGCAGTTCTTC. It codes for CASTGGRANSYNEQFF.

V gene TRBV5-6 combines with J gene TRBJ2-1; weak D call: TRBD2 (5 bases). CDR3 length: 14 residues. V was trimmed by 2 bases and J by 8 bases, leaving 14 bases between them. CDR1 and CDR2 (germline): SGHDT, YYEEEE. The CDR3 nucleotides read TGTGCCAGCAGCTTCAGGAGGCCCTCGGATGAGCAGTTCTTC. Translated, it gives CASSFRRPSDEQFF.

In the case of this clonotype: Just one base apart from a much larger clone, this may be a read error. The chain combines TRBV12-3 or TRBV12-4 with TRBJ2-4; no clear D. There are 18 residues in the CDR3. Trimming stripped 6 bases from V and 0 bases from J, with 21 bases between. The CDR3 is CASSPSRLETLAKNIQYF. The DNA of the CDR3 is TGTGCCAGCAGCCCGTCTCGGCTAGAGACACTAGCCAAAAACATTCAGTACTTC.

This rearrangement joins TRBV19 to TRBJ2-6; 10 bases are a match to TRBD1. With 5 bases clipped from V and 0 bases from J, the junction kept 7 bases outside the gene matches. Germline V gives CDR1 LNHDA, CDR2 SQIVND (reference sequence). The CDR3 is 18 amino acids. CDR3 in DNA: TGTGCCAGTAGTTCCCCCCGGGACAGGGGCTCTGGGGCCAACGTCCTGACTTTC. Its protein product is CASSSPRDRGSGANVLTF.

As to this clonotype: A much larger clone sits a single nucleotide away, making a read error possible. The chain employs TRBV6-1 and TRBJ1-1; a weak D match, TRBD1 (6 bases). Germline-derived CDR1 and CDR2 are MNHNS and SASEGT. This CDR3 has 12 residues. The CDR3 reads CATGQMNTDAFF. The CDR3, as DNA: TGTGCCACAGGACAGATGAACACTGACGCTTTCTTT.

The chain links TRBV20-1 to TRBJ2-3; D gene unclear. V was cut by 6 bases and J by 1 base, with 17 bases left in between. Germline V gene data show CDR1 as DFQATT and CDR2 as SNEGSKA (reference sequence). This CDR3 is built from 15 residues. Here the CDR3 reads CSALLRYPRTDTQYF. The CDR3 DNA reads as TGCAGTGCACTACTACGTTATCCACGCACAGATACGCAGTATTTT.

The CDR3, as DNA: TGTGCCAGCAGCCGGGACTCTGGAGGGGGAAACACCATATATTTT. Protein sequence: CASSRDSGGGNTIYF. The chain links TRBV7-6 to TRBJ1-3, with D possibly matching TRBD1 (5 bases). The CDR3 covers 15 residues. From germline, CDR1 is SGHVS and CDR2 FNYEAQ. V was trimmed by 5 bases and J by 4 bases, leaving 15 bases between them.

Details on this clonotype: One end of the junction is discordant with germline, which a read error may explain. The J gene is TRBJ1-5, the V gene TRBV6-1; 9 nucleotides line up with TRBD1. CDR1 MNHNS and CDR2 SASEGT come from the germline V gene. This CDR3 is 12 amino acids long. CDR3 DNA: TGTGCCAGCAGTCGTCCGGGGACAGGGCTGTATTTT. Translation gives CASSRPGTGLYF.